Shown below are 28 T cell receptor beta chains from a single sample sequenced in a study of memory CD4+ T cells and cytomegalovirus serostatus. Assay: immunoSEQ multiplex PCR; the TCRdb copy retains only in-frame clones and omits some. This sample has about 73,000 clones, with approximately 78% found just once. The sort gate was single viable CD3+CD4+CD8-CD45RO+ cells for memory CD4+ T cells. The sequencing sample was made of memory CD4+ T cells from blood. Source of these receptors: an adult in good health and CMV-seropositive.

The rearrangement uses TRBV7-2 and TRBJ1-2; no firm D call. CDR3 size: 14 residues. Looked up from germline, CDR1 is SGHTA and CDR2 is FQGNSA. V was trimmed by 0 bases and J by 2 bases, leaving 7 bases between them. CDR3 amino acids: CASSLANTNYGYTF. The CDR3 bases are TGTGCCAGCAGCTTAGCTAACACAAACTATGGCTACACCTTC. Drawing the rest from reference TRBV7-2 and TRBJ1-2, the complete variable domain is GAGVSQSPSNKVTEKGKDVELRCDPISGHTALYWYRQSLGQGLEFLIYFQGNSAPDKSGLPSDRFSAERTGGSVSTLTIQRTQQEDSAVYLCASSLANTNYGYTFGSGTRLTVV.

V is TRBV7-9 and J is TRBJ2-7, with 9 bases fitting TRBD1. Germline CDR1 reads SEHNR; CDR2 reads FQNEAQ (reference sequence). Germline trimming cut 5 bases from V and 2 bases from J; bases unmatched to any gene: 7. This CDR3 has 15 amino acids. CDR3: CASSDTGGAAYEQYF. The CDR3, as DNA: TGTGCCAGCAGCGATACAGGGGGCGCCGCCTACGAGCAGTACTTC.

The gene calls are TRBV5-1 and TRBJ2-3; D is perhaps TRBD2 (7 bases). The CDR3 sequence is 15 residues long. Looked up from germline, CDR1 is SGHRS and CDR2 is YFSETQ. V was trimmed by 0 bases and J by 2 bases, leaving 10 bases between them. This chain's CDR3 is CASSLGAGATDTQYF. As DNA, the CDR3 is TGCGCCAGCAGCTTGGGCGCGGGGGCCACAGATACGCAGTATTTT.

The chain employs TRBV19 and TRBJ2-1; D may be TRBD1 (6 bases). Germline assignment: CDR1 LNHDA and CDR2 SQIVND (reference sequence). The CDR3 consists of 14 residues. V was pared by 6 bases and J by 10 bases, with 19 bases between. CDR3 residues: CASSRLGATGEQFF. In nucleotides, the CDR3 is TGTGCCAGTAGCCGGTTGGGTGCCACAGGGGAGCAGTTCTTC.

The chain links TRBV28 to TRBJ1-5; no firm D call. Per germline, CDR1 MDHEN and CDR2 SYDVKM. Trimming stripped 6 bases from V and 6 bases from J, with 12 bases between. CDR3 length equals 13 residues. The CDR3 sequence: CASSPPAGQPQHF. The CDR3 DNA reads TGTGCCAGCAGCCCCCCAGCTGGTCAGCCCCAGCATTTT. The whole variable domain, remainder taken from reference TRBV28 and TRBJ1-5, is DVKVTQSSRYLVKRTGEKVFLECVQDMDHENMFWYRQDPGLGLRLIYFSYDVKMKEKGDIPEGYSVSREKKERFSLILESASTNQTSMYLCASSPPAGQPQHFGDGTRLSIL.

The chain joins TRBV7-2 to TRBJ2-5, with D possibly TRBD2 on 6 matching bases. The CDR3 has 13 residues. Trimming took off 5 bases at V and 5 bases at J, with 12 bases between the two ends. CDR1 is SGHTA, CDR2 FQGNSA, per germline. CDR3 residues: CASSPEGRETQYF. In DNA form, the CDR3 reads TGTGCCAGCAGCCCGGAGGGTCGGGAGACCCAGTACTTC.

This sequence joins TRBV7-9 and TRBJ1-4; 7 nucleotides align to TRBD1. CDR1 and CDR2 from the germline V gene are SEHNR and FQNEAQ (reference sequence). CDR3 size: 15 residues. V lost 5 bases, J lost 7 bases, and 10 bases stayed unmatched. CDR3 bases: TGTGCCAGCAGCCCTTATTCAGGGGGTGGTGAAAAACTGTTTTTT. This codes for CASSPYSGGGEKLFF.

CDR3 nucleotides: TGTGCCAGCAGATCCGGACGGCAATCCAATCAGCCCCAGCATTTT. Amino acids: CASRSGRQSNQPQHF. V usage is TRBV6-6 and J usage is TRBJ1-5, with no clear D. Trimming took 6 bases from V and 3 from J, leaving 15 bases between them. The CDR3 loop spans 15 amino acids. CDR1 MNHNY and CDR2 SVGAGI come from the germline V gene (reference sequence).

This clone was seen only a few times. The chain employs TRBV29-1 and TRBJ1-1; D uncertain. From germline, CDR1 is SQVTM and CDR2 ANQGSEA. V lost 6 bases and J 0 bases, leaving 11 bases between the germline ends. This CDR3 comprises 13 residues. The CDR3 bases are TGCAGCGTCATGCGCCCCCTGAACACTGAAGCTTTCTTT. It translates to CSVMRPLNTEAFF.

J is TRBJ2-2 and V is TRBV30; possibly TRBD2 for D (6 bases). V lost 4 bases and J 2 bases, leaving 11 bases between the germline ends. CDR1 is GTSNPN and CDR2 is SVGIG in the germline V gene (reference sequence). This CDR3 region has 14 residues. CDR3 residues: CAWNPGLNTGELFF. DNA for the CDR3: TGTGCCTGGAACCCCGGACTAAACACCGGGGAGCTGTTTTTT.

The genes are TRBV5-1 and TRBJ1-1; D ambiguous. V lost 5 bases and J lost 0, with 11 bases in between. The CDR3 extends over 14 amino acids. The V gene's germline CDR1 is SGHRS and CDR2 YFSETQ. The CDR3 region is CASRTSNLNTEAFF. The CDR3, as DNA: TGCGCCAGCAGGACCTCAAATTTGAACACTGAAGCTTTCTTT.

The J gene is TRBJ1-1, the V gene TRBV30, with D tentatively TRBD1 (6 bases). The V gene lost 1 base and the J gene lost 9 bases, with 15 bases spanning the gap. The CDR3 is 13 residues long. Per the germline V gene, CDR1 is GTSNPN and CDR2 is SVGIG (reference sequence). CDR3 nucleotide sequence: TGTGCCTGGAGTGACAGGGTAAATCTGAAAGCTTTCTTT. It specifies CAWSDRVNLKAFF. Complete variable domain (other parts from reference TRBV30 and TRBJ1-1): SQTIHQWPATLVQPVGSPLSLECTVEGTSNPNLYWYRQAAGRGLQLLFYSVGIGQISSEVPQNLSASRPQDRQFILSSKKLLLSDSGFYLCAWSDRVNLKAFFGQGTRLTVV.

This chain joins TRBV7-2 and TRBJ1-4, with D uncertain. CDR1 and CDR2 from the germline V gene are SGHTA and FQGNSA. Trimming took 2 bases from V and 4 from J, leaving 11 bases between them. This CDR3 spans 15 amino acids. The DNA for the CDR3 is TGTGCCAGCAGCTTACTAGCGGGATTTAATGAAAAACTGTTTTTT. Amino acid sequence: CASSLLAGFNEKLFF.

The V gene is TRBV7-2, the J gene TRBJ2-7, with 9 bases that match TRBD2. Germline CDR1 and CDR2: SGHTA and FQGNSA. Trimming cost V 3 bases and J 5 bases; bases outside gene matches: 5. CDR3 size: 14 residues. This CDR3 reads CASSLAGGPDEQYF. The CDR3 nucleotides are TGTGCCAGCAGCTTGGCGGGGGGGCCGGACGAGCAGTACTTC.

The chain links TRBV6-1 to TRBJ1-3; no firm D call. V was shortened by 2 bases and J by 6 bases, with 14 bases between the two germline ends. Germline loops: CDR1 MNHNS, CDR2 SASEGT. The CDR3 length is 15 residues. In DNA, the CDR3 is TGTGCCAGCAGTGAACCGAGTGGGGTTAAAAACACCATATATTTT. Translated, it gives CASSEPSGVKNTIYF.

This clone showed up just a few times. J is TRBJ2-2 and V is TRBV30, with D possibly being TRBD2 (5 bases). CDR1 GTSNPN and CDR2 SVGIG come from the germline V gene (reference sequence). V lost 7 bases, J lost 1 base, and 19 bases lay in between. This CDR3 region has 16 residues. The CDR3 sequence: CASWPARVLNTGELFF. The CDR3 DNA reads TGTGCCTCATGGCCCGCGAGGGTACTGAACACCGGGGAGCTGTTTTTT.

The chain links TRBV2 to TRBJ1-3; TRBD1 is a possible D gene (6 bases). V was trimmed by 2 bases and J by 2 bases, leaving 7 bases between them. The CDR3 contains 14 residues. From germline, CDR1 is SNHLY and CDR2 FYNNEI. As DNA, the CDR3 is TGTGCCAGCAGTGAAAACAGGGCTGGAAACACCATATATTTT. Translation: CASSENRAGNTIYF.

This chain joins TRBV5-1 and TRBJ1-1, with D possibly TRBD1 on 5 matching bases. The CDR3 covers 16 residues. Germline CDR1 is SGHRS and CDR2 is YFSETQ. V shed 3 bases and J shed 0 bases, with 15 bases lying between them. As DNA, the CDR3 is TGCGCCAGCAGCTCGGGCGGGGCCAACATGAACACTGAAGCTTTCTTT. Its protein product is CASSSGGANMNTEAFF.

The V call is TRBV5-6, the J call TRBJ1-2, with a tentative D call TRBD1 (6 bases). Germline loops: CDR1 SGHDT, CDR2 YYEEEE. This CDR3 has 15 amino acids. Trimming removed 4 bases at V and 4 bases at J, with 17 bases between. The CDR3 DNA is TGTGCCAGCAGCAGAATCGGACAGACCTTCTATGGCTACACCTTC. It is translated as CASSRIGQTFYGYTF.

V gene TRBV6-6 combines with J gene TRBJ1-1, with a possible D match to TRBD1 (5 bases). CDR1 and CDR2 from the germline V gene are MNHNY and SVGAGI (reference sequence). The CDR3 runs to 14 residues. Trimming left V 6 bases short and J 4 bases short, with 15 bases between. This chain's CDR3 is CASRWAIRGTEAFF. DNA of the CDR3: TGTGCCAGCAGATGGGCGATAAGGGGCACTGAAGCTTTCTTT.

V is TRBV5-1 and J is TRBJ1-1; no clear D. The CDR3 is 15 residues long. Trimming removed 4 bases at V and 5 bases at J, with 18 bases between. Looked up from germline, CDR1 is SGHRS and CDR2 is YFSETQ. The CDR3: CASSHSEFGGTEAFF. In DNA, the CDR3 is TGCGCCAGCAGCCACTCGGAATTCGGAGGGACTGAAGCTTTCTTT. The complete variable domain, with remaining parts taken from reference TRBV5-1 and TRBJ1-1, reads KAGVTQTPRYLIKTRGQQVTLSCSPISGHRSVSWYQQTPGQGLQFLFEYFSETQRNKGNFPGRFSGRQFSNSRSEMNVSTLELGDSALYLCASSHSEFGGTEAFFGQGTRLTVV.

This chain joins TRBV5-8 and TRBJ2-7, with 7 positions matching TRBD1. From germline, CDR1 is SGHTS and CDR2 YDEGEE. This CDR3 has 15 residues. The J segment lost 0 bases and the V segment lost 1 base, leaving 4 bases of the junction unmatched. DNA of the CDR3: TGTGCCAGCAGCTTGACGACAGGGATCTCCTACGAGCAGTACTTC. The encoded protein is CASSLTTGISYEQYF.

The count of this clone is one. Written as DNA, the CDR3 is TGTGCCAGCAGTGACGATGGGTGGGGGGCCCCCCCCTCCTACGAGCAGTACGTC. Amino acids: CASSDDGWGAPPSYEQYV. The chain is built from TRBV2 and TRBJ2-7, with D perhaps matching TRBD1 or TRBD2 (6 bases each). The CDR3 is 18 residues long. V was trimmed by 3 bases and J by 0 bases, leaving 21 bases between them. Looked up from germline, CDR1 is SNHLY and CDR2 is FYNNEI.

This clone has only one observation. The V gene is TRBV18, the J gene TRBJ2-5; no clear D. The CDR3 has 12 amino acids. From germline, CDR1 is KGHSH and CDR2 LQKENI. V dropped 3 bases and J dropped 6 bases, with 8 bases sitting between them. The CDR3, as DNA: TGTGCCAGCTCACCCAGCACGCAGACCCAGTACTTC. Its protein product is CASSPSTQTQYF.

The chain uses TRBV7-6 and TRBJ2-2; no clear D. The CDR3 runs to 16 residues. Germline V gene lookup returns CDR1 SGHVS and CDR2 FNYEAQ. The ends were cut back, 7 bases at V and 1 base at J, with 16 bases in the middle. The CDR3 reads CASTPGRPGNTGELFF. The CDR3 region has the DNA TGTGCCAGCACCCCCGGTAGGCCGGGGAACACCGGGGAGCTGTTTTTT.

The chain joins TRBV6-5 to TRBJ1-1; TRBD1 might be the D (5 bases). Between the trimmed V and J ends, which lost 2 bases and 1 base, there was a span of 11 bases. The germline V gene encodes CDR1 MNHEY and CDR2 SVGAGI. This CDR3 is built from 15 residues. The CDR3 bases are TGTGCCAGCAGTTACGCAGGGACGGAGAACACTGAAGCTTTCTTT. Its protein is CASSYAGTENTEAFF.

The chain has TRBV5-6 and TRBJ2-1; weak D call: TRBD2 (5 bases). CDR1 is SGHDT, CDR2 YYEEEE, per germline. CDR3 length equals 15 residues. V was cut by 0 bases and J by 8 bases, with 15 bases left in between. The CDR3 DNA reads as TGTGCCAGCAGCTTGGTAGATCTGCGGAGGTATGAGCAGTTCTTC. Protein sequence: CASSLVDLRRYEQFF.

The rearrangement uses TRBV5-1 and TRBJ2-1; D is unclear. Deletions cut 0 bases from V and 0 bases from J, with 7 bases between. The CDR3 totals 15 residues. Germline CDR1 is SGHRS and CDR2 is YFSETQ. The CDR3 loop reads CASSLALGSYNEQFF. DNA of the CDR3: TGCGCCAGCAGCTTGGCGCTTGGCTCCTACAATGAGCAGTTCTTC.